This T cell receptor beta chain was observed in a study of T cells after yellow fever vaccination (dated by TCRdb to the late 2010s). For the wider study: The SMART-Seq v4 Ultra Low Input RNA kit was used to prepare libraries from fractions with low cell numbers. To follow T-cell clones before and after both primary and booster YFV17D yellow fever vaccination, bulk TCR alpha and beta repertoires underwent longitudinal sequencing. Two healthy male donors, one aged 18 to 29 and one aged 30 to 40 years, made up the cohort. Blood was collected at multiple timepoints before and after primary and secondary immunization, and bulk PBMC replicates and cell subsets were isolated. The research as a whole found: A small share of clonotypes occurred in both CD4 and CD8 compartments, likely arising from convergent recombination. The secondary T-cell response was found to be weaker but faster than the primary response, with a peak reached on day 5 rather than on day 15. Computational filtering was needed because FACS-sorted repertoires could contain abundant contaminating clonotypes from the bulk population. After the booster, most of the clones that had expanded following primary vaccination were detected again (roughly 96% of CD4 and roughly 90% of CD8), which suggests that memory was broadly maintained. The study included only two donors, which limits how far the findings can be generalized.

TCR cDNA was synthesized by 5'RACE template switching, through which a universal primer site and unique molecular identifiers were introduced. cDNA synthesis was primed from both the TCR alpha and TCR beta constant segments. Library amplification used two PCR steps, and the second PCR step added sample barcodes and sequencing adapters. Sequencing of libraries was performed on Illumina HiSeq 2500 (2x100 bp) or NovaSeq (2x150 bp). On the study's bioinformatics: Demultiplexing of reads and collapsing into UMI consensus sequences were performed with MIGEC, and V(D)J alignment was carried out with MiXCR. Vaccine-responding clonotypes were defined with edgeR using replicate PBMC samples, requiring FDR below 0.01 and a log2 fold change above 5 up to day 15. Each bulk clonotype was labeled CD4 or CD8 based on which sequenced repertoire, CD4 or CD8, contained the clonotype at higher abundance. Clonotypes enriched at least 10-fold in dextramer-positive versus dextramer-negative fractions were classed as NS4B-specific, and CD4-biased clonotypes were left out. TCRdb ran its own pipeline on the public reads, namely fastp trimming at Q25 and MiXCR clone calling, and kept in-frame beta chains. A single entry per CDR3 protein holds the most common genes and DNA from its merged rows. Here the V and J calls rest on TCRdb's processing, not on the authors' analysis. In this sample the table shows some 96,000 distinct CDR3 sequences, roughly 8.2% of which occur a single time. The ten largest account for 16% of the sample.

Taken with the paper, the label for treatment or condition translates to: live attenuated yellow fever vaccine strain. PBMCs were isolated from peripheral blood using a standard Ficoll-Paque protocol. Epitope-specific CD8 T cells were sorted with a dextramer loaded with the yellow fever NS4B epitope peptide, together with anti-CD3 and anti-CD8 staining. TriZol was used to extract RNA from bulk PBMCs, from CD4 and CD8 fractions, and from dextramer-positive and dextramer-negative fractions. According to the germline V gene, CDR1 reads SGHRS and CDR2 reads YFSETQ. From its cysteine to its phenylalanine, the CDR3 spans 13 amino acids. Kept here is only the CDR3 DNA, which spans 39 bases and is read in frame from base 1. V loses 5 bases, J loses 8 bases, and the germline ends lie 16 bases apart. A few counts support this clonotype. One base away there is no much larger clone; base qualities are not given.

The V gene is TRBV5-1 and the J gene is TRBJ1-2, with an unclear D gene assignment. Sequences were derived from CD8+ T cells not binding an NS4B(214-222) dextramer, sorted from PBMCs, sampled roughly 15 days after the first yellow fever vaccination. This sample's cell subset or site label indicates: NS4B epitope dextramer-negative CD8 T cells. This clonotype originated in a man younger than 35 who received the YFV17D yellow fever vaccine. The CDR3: CASRKVLGYGYTF. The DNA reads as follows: TGCGCCAGCAGAAAAGTCCTAGGCTACGGCTACACCTTC.